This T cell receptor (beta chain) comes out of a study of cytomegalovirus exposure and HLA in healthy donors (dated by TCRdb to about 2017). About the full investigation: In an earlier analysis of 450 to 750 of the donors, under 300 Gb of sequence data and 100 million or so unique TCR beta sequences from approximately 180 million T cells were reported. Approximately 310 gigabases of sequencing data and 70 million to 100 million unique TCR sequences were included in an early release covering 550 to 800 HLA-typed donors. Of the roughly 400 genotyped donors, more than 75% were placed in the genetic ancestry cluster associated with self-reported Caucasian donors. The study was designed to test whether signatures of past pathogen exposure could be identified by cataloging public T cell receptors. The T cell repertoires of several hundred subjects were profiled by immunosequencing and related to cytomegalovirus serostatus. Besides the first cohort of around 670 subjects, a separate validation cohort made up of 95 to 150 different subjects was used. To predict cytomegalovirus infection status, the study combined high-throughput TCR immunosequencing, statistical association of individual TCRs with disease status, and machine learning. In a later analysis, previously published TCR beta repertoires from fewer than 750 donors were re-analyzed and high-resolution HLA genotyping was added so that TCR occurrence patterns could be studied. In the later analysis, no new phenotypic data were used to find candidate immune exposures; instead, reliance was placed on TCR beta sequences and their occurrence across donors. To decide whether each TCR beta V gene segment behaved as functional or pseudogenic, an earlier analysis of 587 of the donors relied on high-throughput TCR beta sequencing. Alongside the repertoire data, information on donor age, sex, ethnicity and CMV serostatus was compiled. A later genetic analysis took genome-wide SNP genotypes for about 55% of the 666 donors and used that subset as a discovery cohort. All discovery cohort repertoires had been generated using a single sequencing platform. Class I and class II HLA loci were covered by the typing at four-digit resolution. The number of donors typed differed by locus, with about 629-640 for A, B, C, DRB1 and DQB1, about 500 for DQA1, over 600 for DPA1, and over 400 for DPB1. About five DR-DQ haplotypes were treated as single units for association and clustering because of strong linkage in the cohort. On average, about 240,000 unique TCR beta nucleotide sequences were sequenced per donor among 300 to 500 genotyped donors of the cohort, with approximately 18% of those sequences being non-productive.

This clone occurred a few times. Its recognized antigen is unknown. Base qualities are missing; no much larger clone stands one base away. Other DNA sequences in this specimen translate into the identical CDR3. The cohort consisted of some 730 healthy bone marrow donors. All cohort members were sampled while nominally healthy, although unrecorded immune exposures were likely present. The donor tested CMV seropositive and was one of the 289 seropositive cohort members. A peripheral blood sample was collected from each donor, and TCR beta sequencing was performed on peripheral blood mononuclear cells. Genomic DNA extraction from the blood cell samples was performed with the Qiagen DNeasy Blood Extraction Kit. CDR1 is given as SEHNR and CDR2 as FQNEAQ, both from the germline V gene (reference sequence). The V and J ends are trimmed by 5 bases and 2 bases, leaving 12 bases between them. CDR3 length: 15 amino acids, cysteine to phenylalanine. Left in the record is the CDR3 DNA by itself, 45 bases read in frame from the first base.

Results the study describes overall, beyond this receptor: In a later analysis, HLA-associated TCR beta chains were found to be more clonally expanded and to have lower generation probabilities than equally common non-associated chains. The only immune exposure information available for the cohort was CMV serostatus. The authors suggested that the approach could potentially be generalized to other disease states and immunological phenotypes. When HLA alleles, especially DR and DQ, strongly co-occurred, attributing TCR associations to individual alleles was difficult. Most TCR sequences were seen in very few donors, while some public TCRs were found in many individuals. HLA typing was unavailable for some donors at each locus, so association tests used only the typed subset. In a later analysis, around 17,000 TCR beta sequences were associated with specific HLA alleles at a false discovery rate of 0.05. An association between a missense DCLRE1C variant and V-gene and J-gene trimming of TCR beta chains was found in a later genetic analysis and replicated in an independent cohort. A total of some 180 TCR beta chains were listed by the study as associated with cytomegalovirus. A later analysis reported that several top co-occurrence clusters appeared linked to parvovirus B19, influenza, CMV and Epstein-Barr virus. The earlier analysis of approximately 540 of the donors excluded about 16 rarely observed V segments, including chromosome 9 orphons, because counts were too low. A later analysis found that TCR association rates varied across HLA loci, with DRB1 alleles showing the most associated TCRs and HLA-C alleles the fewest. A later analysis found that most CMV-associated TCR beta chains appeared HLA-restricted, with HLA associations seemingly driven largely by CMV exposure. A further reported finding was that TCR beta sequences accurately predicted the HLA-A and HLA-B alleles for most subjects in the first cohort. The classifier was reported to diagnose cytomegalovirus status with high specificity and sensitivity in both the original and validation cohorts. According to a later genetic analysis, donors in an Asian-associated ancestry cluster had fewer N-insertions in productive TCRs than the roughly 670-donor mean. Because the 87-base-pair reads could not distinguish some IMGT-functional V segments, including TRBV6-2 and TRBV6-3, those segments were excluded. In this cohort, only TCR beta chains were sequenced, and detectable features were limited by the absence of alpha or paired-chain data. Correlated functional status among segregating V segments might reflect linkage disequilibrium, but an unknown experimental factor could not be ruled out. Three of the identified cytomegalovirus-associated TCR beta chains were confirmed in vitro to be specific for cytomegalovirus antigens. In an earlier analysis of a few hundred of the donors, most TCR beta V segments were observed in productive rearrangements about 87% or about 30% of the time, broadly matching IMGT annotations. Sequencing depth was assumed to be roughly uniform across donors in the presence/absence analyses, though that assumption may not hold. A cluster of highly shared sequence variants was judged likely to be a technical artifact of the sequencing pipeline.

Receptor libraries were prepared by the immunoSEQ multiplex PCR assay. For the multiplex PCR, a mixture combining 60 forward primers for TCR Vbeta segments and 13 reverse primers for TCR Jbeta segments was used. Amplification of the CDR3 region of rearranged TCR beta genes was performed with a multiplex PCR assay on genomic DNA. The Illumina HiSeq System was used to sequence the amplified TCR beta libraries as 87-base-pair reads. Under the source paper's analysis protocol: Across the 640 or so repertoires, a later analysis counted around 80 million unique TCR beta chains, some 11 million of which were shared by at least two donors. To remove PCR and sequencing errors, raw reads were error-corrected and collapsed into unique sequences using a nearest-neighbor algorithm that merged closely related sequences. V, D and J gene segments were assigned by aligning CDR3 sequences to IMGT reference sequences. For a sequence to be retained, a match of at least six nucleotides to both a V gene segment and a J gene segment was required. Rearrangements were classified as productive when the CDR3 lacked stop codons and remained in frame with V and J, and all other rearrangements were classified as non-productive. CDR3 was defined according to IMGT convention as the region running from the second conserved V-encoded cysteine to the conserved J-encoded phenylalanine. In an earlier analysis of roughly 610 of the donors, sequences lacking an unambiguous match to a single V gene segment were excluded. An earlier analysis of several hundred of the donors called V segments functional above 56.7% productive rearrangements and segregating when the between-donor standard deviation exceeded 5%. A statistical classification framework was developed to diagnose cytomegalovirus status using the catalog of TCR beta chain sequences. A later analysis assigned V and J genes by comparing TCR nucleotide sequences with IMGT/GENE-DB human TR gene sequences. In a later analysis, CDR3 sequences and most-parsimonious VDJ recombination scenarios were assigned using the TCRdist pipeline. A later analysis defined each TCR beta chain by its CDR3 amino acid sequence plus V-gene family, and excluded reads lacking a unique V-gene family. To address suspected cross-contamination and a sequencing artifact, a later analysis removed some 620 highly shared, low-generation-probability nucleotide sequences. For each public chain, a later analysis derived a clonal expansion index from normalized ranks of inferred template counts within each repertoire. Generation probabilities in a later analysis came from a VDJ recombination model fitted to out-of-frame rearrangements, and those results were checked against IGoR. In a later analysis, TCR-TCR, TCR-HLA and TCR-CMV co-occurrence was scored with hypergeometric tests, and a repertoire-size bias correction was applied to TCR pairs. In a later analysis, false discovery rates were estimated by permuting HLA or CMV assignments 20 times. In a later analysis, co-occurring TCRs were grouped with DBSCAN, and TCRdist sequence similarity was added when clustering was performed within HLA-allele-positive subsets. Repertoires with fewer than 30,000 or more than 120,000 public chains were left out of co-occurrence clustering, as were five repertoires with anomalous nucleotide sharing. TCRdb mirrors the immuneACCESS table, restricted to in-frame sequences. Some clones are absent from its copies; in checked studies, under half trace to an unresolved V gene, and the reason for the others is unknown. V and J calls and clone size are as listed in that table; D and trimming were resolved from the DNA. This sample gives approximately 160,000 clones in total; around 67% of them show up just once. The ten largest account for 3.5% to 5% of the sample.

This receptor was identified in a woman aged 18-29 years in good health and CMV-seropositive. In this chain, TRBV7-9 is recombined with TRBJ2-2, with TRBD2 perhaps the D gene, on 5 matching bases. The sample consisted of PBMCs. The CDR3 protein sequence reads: CASSPWTGNTGELFF. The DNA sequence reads TGTGCCAGCAGCCCGTGGACGGGAAACACCGGGGAGCTGTTTTTT.